Listed here is a single T cell receptor beta chain. Its antigen remains unidentified. Profiling relied on immunoSEQ multiplex PCR, and the TCRdb table lists in-frame clones only, not all of them. The data contain about 180,000 clones, 85% to 95% of them seen just once; the ten biggest clones take up roughly 1%. This record comes from a study of T cell responses to AZD1222 COVID-19 vaccine. The study's findings and limits: Only a handful of AZD1222 recipients tested seropositive at baseline.

The germline V gene encodes CDR1 MNHEY and CDR2 SVGEGT. The CDR3 has 14 residues. With 4 bases removed from V and 7 bases from J, the gap between germline ends came to 14 bases. Here the sequenced sample was peripheral blood, taken 28 days after the second dose of the MenACWY control vaccine. This TCR came from an adult who received the MenACWY meningococcal vaccine as a control. The chain carries TRBV6-2 or TRBV6-3 and TRBJ1-5; D is possibly TRBD1 (6 bases). The CDR3 bases are TGTGCCAGCAGTTTTAACAGGGTAGTCCAGCCCCAGCATTTT. This translates into CASSFNRVVQPQHF.